These 18 T cell receptor beta chains were all obtained from the same sample, sequenced in a study of monozygotic twins with inflammatory bowel disease. TCRdb reanalyzed the 5' RACE reads and collapses them to one entry per CDR3 protein, without DNA. This specimen shows about 450,000 distinct CDR3 sequences; the ten leading clones hold roughly 2.3%. The specimen was blood. These receptor sequences come from a human donor with ulcerative colitis or Crohn's disease, or a healthy co-twin of an affected twin (not recorded which).

This rearrangement joins TRBV5-1 to TRBJ2-2; TCRdb's D gene call, TRBD1, goes unchecked for lack of DNA. CDR1 and CDR2 (germline): SGHRS, YFSETQ. The CDR3 extends over 15 amino acids. Here the CDR3 reads CASSFGDRNTGELFF. The complete variable domain, with remaining parts taken from reference TRBV5-1 and TRBJ2-2, reads KAGVTQTPRYLIKTRGQQVTLSCSPISGHRSVSWYQQTPGQGLQFLFEYFSETQRNKGNFPGRFSGRQFSNSRSEMNVSTLELGDSALYLCASSFGDRNTGELFFGEGSRLTVL.

This sequence joins TRBV28 and TRBJ2-2; no DNA is available, so the TRBD1 call from TCRdb remains unchecked. Per the germline V gene, CDR1 is MDHEN and CDR2 is SYDVKM. The CDR3 is 16 amino acids. Here the CDR3 reads CASSLRGGRNTGELFF.

V gene TRBV7-2 combines with J gene TRBJ2-1; TCRdb's D call, TRBD2, is unchecked because there is no DNA. CDR1 is SGHTA and CDR2 is FQGNSA in the germline V gene. CDR3 length equals 14 residues. The CDR3 sequence: CASSLGVSADEQFF.

The V gene is TRBV7-9, the J gene TRBJ2-3; the TCRdb D gene call, TRBD1, has no DNA to confirm it. CDR1 and CDR2 (germline): SEHNR, FQNEAQ (reference sequence). The CDR3 extends over 15 amino acids. CDR3 protein: CASSLGEGSTDTQYF.

The V gene is TRBV6-5, the J gene TRBJ2-1; the TCRdb call, TRBD1, lacks DNA for checking. CDR1 is MNHEY and CDR2 is SVGAGI in the germline V gene. CDR3 length: 16 residues. Here the CDR3 reads CASSYSGGADYNEQFF.

The rearrangement links TRBV11-1 to TRBJ2-6; TCRdb's D gene call, TRBD1, goes unchecked for lack of DNA. Germline V gene sequence: CDR1 SGHAT, CDR2 FQDESV (reference sequence). This CDR3 is built from 19 residues. This chain's CDR3 is CASSFTTGTVPSGANVLTF.

V is TRBV10-3 and J is TRBJ1-1. Germline V gives CDR1 ENHRY, CDR2 SYGVKD. CDR3 length equals 15 residues. The CDR3 spells CAISGSDGSNTEAFF.

The chain joins TRBV5-1 to TRBJ2-1; TCRdb reports TRBD1, a call that lacks DNA to check it against. The CDR3 consists of 15 residues. Germline loops: CDR1 SGHRS, CDR2 YFSETQ. CDR3 residues: CASSLGGASYNEQFF. Full variable domain (missing parts from reference TRBV5-1 and TRBJ2-1): KAGVTQTPRYLIKTRGQQVTLSCSPISGHRSVSWYQQTPGQGLQFLFEYFSETQRNKGNFPGRFSGRQFSNSRSEMNVSTLELGDSALYLCASSLGGASYNEQFFGPGTRLTVL.

The V and J genes are TRBV29-1 and TRBJ2-3; TCRdb's assignment of TRBD2 cannot be checked, as there is no DNA. The CDR3 has 13 residues. Germline lookup yields CDR1 SQVTM and CDR2 ANQGSEA. The CDR3 sequence is CSVRESRGDTQYF.

V gene TRBV7-3 combines with J gene TRBJ2-1; TCRdb names TRBD2, which stays unverified in the absence of DNA. The CDR3 is 15 residues long. Per the germline V gene, CDR1 is SGHTA and CDR2 is FQGTGA. The CDR3 is CASSSGTGLDGEQFF.

The J gene is TRBJ2-3, the V gene TRBV5-1; TCRdb lists TRBD2, though no DNA is available to test this call. CDR3 length: 18 residues. The germline CDR1 and CDR2 sequences are SGHRS and YFSETQ. The CDR3 spells CASSAGLAGGLSTDTQYF. The full variable domain, in which reference TRBV5-1 and TRBJ2-3 provide the parts outside the CDR3, is KAGVTQTPRYLIKTRGQQVTLSCSPISGHRSVSWYQQTPGQGLQFLFEYFSETQRNKGNFPGRFSGRQFSNSRSEMNVSTLELGDSALYLCASSAGLAGGLSTDTQYFGPGTRLTVL.

V gene TRBV7-2 combines with J gene TRBJ1-1. Germline V gene data show CDR1 as SGHTA and CDR2 as FQGNSA. CDR3 length: 12 residues. This CDR3 is CASNPKGTEAFF.

The J gene is TRBJ2-3, the V gene TRBV28. CDR3 size: 12 residues. Per the germline V gene, CDR1 is MDHEN and CDR2 is SYDVKM. The CDR3 reads CASSFAGGTQYF.

J is TRBJ2-1 and V is TRBV7-9; TCRdb outputs TRBD1, but without DNA this stays unchecked. CDR1 and CDR2 (germline): SEHNR, FQNEAQ (reference sequence). This CDR3 has 11 residues. The CDR3 protein is CASSSGPGEFF.

The chain is built from TRBV12-3 or TRBV12-4 and TRBJ2-3. The CDR3 is 12 residues long. Here the CDR3 reads CASSLLKDTQYF.

The rearrangement uses TRBV21-1 and TRBJ1-2. TRBV21-1 is tagged as a pseudogene. The CDR3 spans 15 residues. The CDR3 loop is CASSKGDKFNYGYTF.

CDR3 in amino acids: CASSRDRGGNTIYF. The J gene is TRBJ1-3, the V gene TRBV6-1; TCRdb calls TRBD1, which cannot be checked without DNA. Per germline, CDR1 MNHNS and CDR2 SASEGT. This CDR3 has 14 amino acids.

This chain connects TRBV10-3 to TRBJ2-1; the D call of TRBD1 rests on TCRdb alone, since no DNA is present to check it. Germline loops: CDR1 ENHRY, CDR2 SYGVKD. There are 15 residues in the CDR3. The CDR3: CAISEDRAVVNEQFF.